This T cell receptor (beta chain) originates from a study of identical twins. Study results and caveats: It was possible that invariant MAIT and iNKT cells partly confounded the zero-insertion analyses. Within cord blood, abundant beta clonotypes carried fewer insertions, but memory repertoires showed no such trend.

The CDR3 is made up of 16 amino acids. Trimming stripped 4 bases from V and 0 bases from J, with 12 bases between. CDR1 and CDR2 from the germline V gene are MGHDK and SYGVNS. Each cDNA held unique molecular identifiers, and template switching gave it a universal primer site. TCRdb recomputed calls from the 5' RACE reads with MiXCR, one row per CDR3 protein. Among 570,000 or so distinct CDR3 sequences listed, 7.5% to 10% were seen once. The sample holds a few counts of this clonotype. Its target is unknown. Separately, the same data were catalogued under a study of yellow fever vaccine responses in identical twins. This second study says: Each twin's T cell response to the vaccine was reported to look partly convergent and partly personalized.

The specimen sequenced was PBMCs. The sequence derives from a woman in her late teens or twenties in good health. J is TRBJ2-2 and V is TRBV25-1, with D unresolved. CDR3: CASSGGMGANTGELFF. CDR3 DNA: TGTGCCAGCAGTGGGGGAATGGGTGCGAACACCGGGGAGCTGTTTTTT. Together with reference TRBV25-1 and TRBJ2-2, the CDR3 gives the full variable domain: EADIYQTPRYLVIGTGKKITLECSQTMGHDKMYWYQQDPGMELHLIHYSYGVNSTEKGDLSSESTVSRIRTEHFPLTLESARPSHTSQYLCASSGGMGANTGELFFGEGSRLTVL.